This T cell receptor beta chain came from a study of beta chain features in type 1 diabetes. Each sorted fraction was over 95% pure. Germline CDR1 reads SGHTA; CDR2 reads FQGTGA. This CDR3 spans 14 amino acids. V was shortened by 2 bases and J by 7 bases, with 12 bases between the two germline ends. Expressed TCRB transcripts were sequenced, since all the RNA that had been isolated was reverse transcribed. Here immunoSEQ multiplex PCR was the method, and the copy in TCRdb shows in-frame clones only, minus some. The table shows around 340,000 clones, with around 7.6% occurring only once. This TCR derives from a young woman in good health. The material sequenced was central memory CD4+ T cells from blood. The gene calls are TRBV7-3 and TRBJ2-1; D not certain. The CDR3 sequence: CASSLYGGKNEQFF. The CDR3 DNA follows: TGTGCCAGCAGCTTATACGGCGGTAAAAATGAGCAGTTCTTC. Using reference TRBV7-3 and TRBJ2-1 for the parts outside the CDR3, the full variable domain is GAGVSQTPSNKVTEKGKYVELRCDPISGHTALYWYRQSLGQGPEFLIYFQGTGAADDSGLPNDRFFAVRPEGSVSTLKIQRTERGDSAVYLCASSLYGGKNEQFFGPGTRLTVL.